Sequencing of this T cell receptor beta chain was carried out in a study of human versus mouse CDR3 diversity and MHC coevolution. Study-level results: Mice had fewer CDR3 deletions and insertions than humans on average. iCHAO1 estimated the human TCR beta repertoire at 1.5 million to 2 million clonotypes.

The protocol was immunoSEQ multiplex PCR, while the TCRdb copy is restricted to in-frame clones and leaves out a portion. The sample has about 80,000 clones, just over 90% seen once. Germline-derived CDR1 and CDR2 are SGHVS and FNYEAQ. CDR3 size: 14 residues. J gave up 6 bases and V 5 bases, and 5 bases lay outside the gene matches. Concerning this clone itself: No antigen is known for it.

Sequences were obtained from naive CD4+ T cells from blood. Subset defined: CD45RO-negative CD62L-positive naive CD4 T cells. The V and J genes are TRBV7-6 and TRBJ2-2, with 8 bases matching TRBD2. The TCR was taken from a person aged 30 to 70 in good health. This CDR3 reads CASSRSGIAGELFF. CDR3 in DNA: TGTGCCAGCAGCCGTAGCGGGATAGCCGGGGAGCTGTTTTTT.